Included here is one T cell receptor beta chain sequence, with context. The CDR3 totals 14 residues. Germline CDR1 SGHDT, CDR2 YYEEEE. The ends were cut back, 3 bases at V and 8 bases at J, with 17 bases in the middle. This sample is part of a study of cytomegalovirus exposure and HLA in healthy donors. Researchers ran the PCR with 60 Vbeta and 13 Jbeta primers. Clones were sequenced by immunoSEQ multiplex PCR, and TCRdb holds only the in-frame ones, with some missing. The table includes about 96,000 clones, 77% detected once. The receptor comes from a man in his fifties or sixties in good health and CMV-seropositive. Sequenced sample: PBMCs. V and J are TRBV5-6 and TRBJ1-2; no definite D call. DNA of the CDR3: TGTGCCAGCAGCTCGCCGGGCCGGGAAGGAGGCTACACCTTC. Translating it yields CASSSPGREGGYTF.